This record looks at one T cell receptor (beta chain) sequence and its context. These data originate in a study of cytotoxic CD8 clonotypes in ibrutinib-treated CLL. Profiling relied on immunoSEQ multiplex PCR, and the TCRdb table lists in-frame clones only, not all of them. The sample consists of about 130,000 clones, roughly three quarters of them appearing once. The clonotype comes from a human donor with chronic lymphocytic leukemia. The sample in question was PBMCs, obtained after 12 months of ibrutinib treatment.

Here the CDR3 DNA reads TGTGCCAGCAGCCGCGGACAGGGGATTTCAGAGACCCAGTACTTC. Translating gives CASSRGQGISETQYF. The chain links TRBV7-2 to TRBJ2-5; 9 bases are a match to TRBD1. V lost 5 bases and J lost 4; bases outside the gene matches: 8. This CDR3 contains 15 residues. CDR1 SGHTA and CDR2 FQGNSA come from the germline V gene.